This entry is about one TCR beta chain. Its antigen is as yet unknown. The V gene end was trimmed by 3 bases and the J gene end by 6 bases; junction bases not matched to a gene: 9. The CDR3 sequence is 15 residues long. Germline values: CDR1 KGHSH, CDR2 LQKENI. PCR was performed using 60 Vbeta and 13 Jbeta primers. Generated by immunoSEQ multiplex PCR, the TCRdb table keeps only in-frame clones and is missing some. Of some 110,000 clones in the sample, 79% are singletons; the top ten hold about 4.5%. These data come from a study of cytomegalovirus exposure and HLA in healthy donors. In the study overall: Of the donors genotyped, approximately 400 in all, around 77% fell in the Caucasian-associated ancestry cluster.

Study results and caveats: Rare TCR sequences predominated, though certain public TCRs were found in many donors. From TCR beta sequences, most subjects' HLA-A and HLA-B alleles were reportedly predicted accurately.

The clonotype originates from a man aged 25 to 45 in good health and CMV-seropositive. Sequencing input: PBMCs. The chain carries TRBV18 and TRBJ2-7, with TRBD1 identical over 9 bases. The CDR3 DNA reads as TGTGCCAGCTCACCGGACCGGGACAGGGCATCCGAGCAGTACTTC. This gives the protein CASSPDRDRASEQYF.